A single sample is the source of the 23 T cell receptor beta chains below, sequenced in a study of blood T cell repertoires in COVID-19. Sequencing was performed with immunoSEQ multiplex PCR; in TCRdb, only in-frame clones are kept and a portion is missing. The sample consists of about 71,000 clones, roughly nine tenths of them appearing once. Sequencing was done on a sample of peripheral blood. The receptors were sampled from a man in his forties or fifties with active COVID-19.

The rearrangement links TRBV19 to TRBJ1-2; TRBD1 matches at 7 bases. This CDR3 region has 15 residues. Germline V gene lookup returns CDR1 LNHDA and CDR2 SQIVND (reference sequence). V trimming: 2 bases; J trimming: 5 bases; junction bases outside the gene matches: 8. The CDR3 protein is CASSIQTGHPYGYTF. The CDR3 DNA reads TGTGCCAGTAGTATACAGACAGGGCATCCATATGGCTACACCTTC. Filled out from reference TRBV19 and TRBJ1-2, the complete variable domain reads DGGITQSPKYLFRKEGQNVTLSCEQNLNHDAMYWYRQDPGQGLRLIYYSQIVNDFQKGDIAEGYSVSREKKESFPLTVTSAQKNPTAFYLCASSIQTGHPYGYTFGSGTRLTVV.

The J gene is TRBJ1-6, the V gene TRBV5-4; the D gene is possibly TRBD1 (6 bases). Germline V gives CDR1 SGHNT, CDR2 YYREEE (reference sequence). Trimming removed 1 base at V and 8 bases at J, with 10 bases between. The CDR3 sequence is 14 residues long. CDR3 in amino acids: CASSLMAGDSPLHF. DNA for the CDR3: TGTGCCAGCAGCTTGATGGCAGGGGATTCACCCCTCCACTTT.

The gene calls are TRBV19 and TRBJ2-5, with 8 bases identical to TRBD2. V trimming: 3 bases; J trimming: 3 bases; junction bases outside the gene matches: 12. The CDR3 totals 17 residues. Germline V gene lookup returns CDR1 LNHDA and CDR2 SQIVND (reference sequence). DNA for the CDR3: TGTGCCAGTAGTATGCTAGGCCGGCTAGCGGGTAAAGAGACCCAGTACTTC. Translated: CASSMLGRLAGKETQYF.

The chain combines TRBV4-1 with TRBJ2-1, with 10 bases lining up with TRBD2. CDR1 and CDR2 (germline): MGHRA, YSYEKL. The CDR3 is made up of 17 amino acids. Losses at the gene ends were 1 base for V and 10 bases for J; bases not matched to a gene: 13. CDR3 in amino acids: CASSQAAQRGGLSEQFF. CDR3 sequence (DNA): TGCGCCAGCAGCCAAGCGGCCCAGCGGGGGGGCCTCTCCGAGCAGTTCTTC.

CDR3 in DNA: TGTGCCAGCAGCTTATTAGCAGGGGGAGACTATGGCTACACCTTC. This codes for CASSLLAGGDYGYTF. The chain links TRBV7-9 to TRBJ1-2, with 7 positions matching TRBD1. Germline V gene data show CDR1 as SEHNR and CDR2 as FQNEAQ (reference sequence). The CDR3 extends over 15 amino acids. V lost 2 bases and J lost 3; bases outside the gene matches: 6.

The V and J genes are TRBV2 and TRBJ1-2; 10 bases align to TRBD1. Germline V CDR1 and CDR2: SNHLY, FYNNEI. V lost 4 bases and J lost 6; bases outside the gene matches: 2. The CDR3 has 13 residues. The CDR3 DNA sequence: TGTGCCAGCAGTGGGGACAGGGGCCATGGCTACACCTTC. This translates into CASSGDRGHGYTF. Looking up the rest from reference TRBV2 and TRBJ1-2 gives the full variable domain: EPEVTQTPSHQVTQMGQEVILRCVPISNHLYFYWYRQILGQKVEFLVSFYNNEISEKSEIFDDQFSVERPDGSNFTLKIRSTKLEDSAMYFCASSGDRGHGYTFGSGTRLTVV.

This chain joins TRBV7-9 and TRBJ1-4, with D maybe TRBD1 (6 bases). CDR3 size: 15 residues. The germline V gene has CDR1 SEHNR and CDR2 FQNEAQ (reference sequence). Trimming removed 5 bases from V and 4 bases from J, with 14 bases in between. CDR3 nucleotides: TGTGCCAGCAGCCGACCCGGGACAAATAATGAAAAACTGTTTTTT. It codes for CASSRPGTNNEKLFF.

This chain connects TRBV11-2 to TRBJ2-5, with D tentatively TRBD2 (6 bases). Deletions cut 1 base from V and 1 base from J, with 19 bases between. The CDR3 covers 18 residues. Germline lookup yields CDR1 SGHAT and CDR2 FQNNGV. DNA of the CDR3: TGTGCCAGCAGCTTAGGGATGTTGGGCGGGGTCCTCCAAGAGACCCAGTACTTC. It specifies CASSLGMLGGVLQETQYF.

This chain connects TRBV3-1 (or the pseudogene TRBV3-2) to TRBJ2-5; D might be TRBD2 (7 bases). The CDR3 sequence is 15 residues long. Germline CDR1 is LGHDT and CDR2 is YNNKEL (reference sequence). Trimming took off 0 bases at V and 4 bases at J, with 12 bases between the two ends. The CDR3 here is CASSQDVGGGETQYF. CDR3 DNA: TGTGCCAGCAGCCAAGATGTAGGGGGGGGAGAGACCCAGTACTTC.

This chain links TRBV13 with TRBJ1-2, with 7 bases aligning to TRBD1. This CDR3 has 14 amino acids. V trimming: 7 bases; J trimming: 4 bases; junction bases outside the gene matches: 9. Germline CDR1 and CDR2: PRHDT and FYEKMQ (reference sequence). The CDR3 DNA is TGTGCCAGCATCATCAGGGGGAGATCCTATGGCTACACCTTC. It encodes CASIIRGRSYGYTF.

This rearrangement joins TRBV5-1 to TRBJ2-3, with 8 bases that match TRBD2. Germline V CDR1 and CDR2: SGHRS, YFSETQ. The CDR3 contains 16 residues. J was trimmed by 6 bases and V by 4 bases; bases with no gene match: 13. The CDR3 is CASSTLPGLDYDTQYF. CDR3 in DNA: TGCGCCAGCAGCACCCTACCGGGACTAGACTACGATACGCAGTATTTT.

This clone was seen only a few times. This sequence joins TRBV19 and TRBJ1-5; weak D call: TRBD1 (5 bases). V gave up 3 bases and J gave up 4 bases, with 19 bases separating them. The CDR3 totals 17 residues. Germline V gene sequence: CDR1 LNHDA, CDR2 SQIVND (reference sequence). In DNA form, the CDR3 reads TGTGCCAGTAGTATCGGGCGGGGCAGGGAAAGTAATCAGCCCCAGCATTTT. Its protein product is CASSIGRGRESNQPQHF. Full variable domain (remainder filled in from reference TRBV19 and TRBJ1-5): DGGITQSPKYLFRKEGQNVTLSCEQNLNHDAMYWYRQDPGQGLRLIYYSQIVNDFQKGDIAEGYSVSREKKESFPLTVTSAQKNPTAFYLCASSIGRGRESNQPQHFGDGTRLSIL.

This clone was counted between two and nine times. The chain couples TRBV11-2 to TRBJ1-1; D possibly corresponds to TRBD1 (6 bases). Germline V lookup: CDR1 SGHAT, CDR2 FQNNGV. The CDR3 has 14 amino acids. V lost 5 bases to trimming and J lost 3 bases, with 13 bases between them. The CDR3 protein is CASSPRQAYTEAFF. CDR3 bases: TGTGCCAGCAGCCCCCGACAGGCCTACACTGAAGCTTTCTTT. The variable domain in full, with the rest retrieved from reference TRBV11-2 and TRBJ1-1, is EAGVAQSPRYKIIEKRQSVAFWCNPISGHATLYWYQQILGQGPKLLIQFQNNGVVDDSQLPKDRFSAERLKGVDSTLKIQPAKLEDSAVYLCASSPRQAYTEAFFGQGTRLTVV.

The J gene is TRBJ1-6, the V gene TRBV7-9; tentatively, D is TRBD1 (5 bases). CDR1 is SEHNR, CDR2 FQNEAQ, per germline (reference sequence). Between the trimmed V and J ends, which lost 5 bases and 10 bases, there was a span of 18 bases. The CDR3 is 15 amino acids. This CDR3 is CASSHEYRLLSPLHF. In DNA form, the CDR3 reads TGTGCCAGCAGCCATGAATACAGGCTCTTGTCACCCCTCCACTTT.

The chain carries TRBV10-3 and TRBJ2-2; 9 nucleotides match TRBD2. The CDR3 contains 13 residues. V lost 10 bases and J lost 7; bases outside the gene matches: 7. Germline values: CDR1 ENHRY, CDR2 SYGVKD. The CDR3 sequence: CATRGGADGELFF. CDR3 sequence (DNA): TGTGCCACCCGCGGGGGGGCGGACGGGGAGCTGTTTTTT.

CDR3 sequence reads: CASSPRVRGNTGELFF. Here the CDR3 DNA reads TGTGCCAGCAGCCCCCGCGTCCGCGGGAACACCGGGGAGCTGTTTTTT. The chain joins TRBV5-4 to TRBJ2-2, with unresolved D. The CDR3 has 16 amino acids. CDR1 and CDR2 (germline): SGHNT, YYREEE (reference sequence). V was cut by 4 bases and J by 1 base, with 14 bases left in between. The full variable domain, completed using reference TRBV5-4 and TRBJ2-2, is ETGVTQSPTHLIKTRGQQVTLRCSSQSGHNTVSWYQQALGQGPQFIFQYYREEENGRGNFPPRFSGLQFPNYSSELNVNALELDDSALYLCASSPRVRGNTGELFFGEGSRLTVL.

The CDR3 protein is CASKGTSGSNEQFF. The CDR3 nucleotides read TGTGCCAGCAAGGGGACTAGCGGTTCCAATGAGCAGTTCTTC. This chain links TRBV2 with TRBJ2-1, with TRBD2 matching over 11 bases. V trimming: 7 bases; J trimming: 6 bases; junction bases outside the gene matches: 5. Germline CDR1 is SNHLY and CDR2 is FYNNEI. There are 14 residues in the CDR3.

The genes are TRBV2 and TRBJ2-7; D remains ambiguous. The CDR3 runs to 11 residues. From germline, CDR1 is SNHLY and CDR2 FYNNEI. Trimming cost V 6 bases and J 3 bases, with 6 bases left between them. CDR3 DNA sequence: TGTGCCAGCAGCTACAGCTACGAGCAGTACTTC. Its translation: CASSYSYEQYF.

In this sample, this clone turned up once. This chain joins TRBV2 and TRBJ2-5; 9 nucleotides line up with TRBD1. Germline V gene lookup returns CDR1 SNHLY and CDR2 FYNNEI. Trimming took 8 bases from V and 2 from J; bases not matched to a gene: 15. The CDR3 covers 17 residues. The CDR3 DNA is TGTGCCAGCTTTCTGTCGGGACAGGGAGGGCAACAAGAGACCCAGTACTTC. This encodes CASFLSGQGGQQETQYF.

The chain links TRBV2 to TRBJ2-2; D is perhaps TRBD1 (5 bases). CDR1 is SNHLY, CDR2 FYNNEI, per germline. The CDR3 covers 15 residues. The ends were cut back, 3 bases at V and 1 base at J, with 9 bases in the middle. As DNA, the CDR3 is TGTGCCAGCAGTGAGCCAGGGTGGAACACCGGGGAGCTGTTTTTT. Amino acids: CASSEPGWNTGELFF. The complete variable domain, with remaining parts taken from reference TRBV2 and TRBJ2-2, reads EPEVTQTPSHQVTQMGQEVILRCVPISNHLYFYWYRQILGQKVEFLVSFYNNEISEKSEIFDDQFSVERPDGSNFTLKIRSTKLEDSAMYFCASSEPGWNTGELFFGEGSRLTVL.

This clone showed up just once. This sequence joins TRBV3-1 (or the pseudogene TRBV3-2) and TRBJ1-2; D is undetermined. Trimming pared 4 bases from V and 4 bases from J, leaving 10 bases between. The CDR3 has 13 amino acids. From germline, CDR1 is LGHDT and CDR2 YNNKEL (reference sequence). CDR3 in DNA: TGTGCCAGCAGCCCTGCCCGGGGCTATGGCTACACCTTC. It encodes CASSPARGYGYTF.

This chain links TRBV4-3 with TRBJ1-5, with D hard to call. The length of the CDR3 is 16 residues. Germline CDR1 is LGHNA and CDR2 is YSLEER. V lost 3 bases, J lost 4 bases, and 16 bases lay in between. The CDR3 here is CASSQVWPVKNQPQHF. DNA for the CDR3: TGCGCCAGCAGCCAGGTATGGCCAGTTAAGAATCAGCCCCAGCATTTT.

The chain employs TRBV2 and TRBJ1-2, with 7 bases identical to TRBD1. V lost 5 bases and J lost 2; bases outside the gene matches: 5. Germline V gene sequence: CDR1 SNHLY, CDR2 FYNNEI. The CDR3 extends over 14 amino acids. As DNA, the CDR3 is TGTGCCAGCAGTCAGACAGGGTTGAACTATGGCTACACCTTC. Amino acid sequence: CASSQTGLNYGYTF.